This T cell receptor beta chain was sequenced in a study of blood T cell repertoires in COVID-19. This table comes from immunoSEQ multiplex PCR, and its TCRdb copy is limited to in-frame clones, with some not included. The sample lists roughly 150,000 clones; around 84% were seen once. The V gene end was trimmed by 5 bases and the J gene end by 4 bases; junction bases not matched to a gene: 7. Germline CDR1 is SGHKS and CDR2 is YYEKEE (reference sequence). The CDR3 contains 14 residues. Input material: peripheral blood. The sequence was collected from a woman in her 50s with acute or convalescent COVID-19. This chain links TRBV5-5 with TRBJ2-7; 9 bases agree with TRBD2. CDR3 DNA: TGTGCCAGCAGTTCTAGCGGGATAGAATACGAGCAGTACTTC. This encodes CASSSSGIEYEQYF.